This T cell receptor (beta chain) comes out of a study of cytomegalovirus exposure and HLA in healthy donors. Study conclusions and caveats: In a later analysis, an Asian-associated ancestry cluster reportedly showed fewer N-insertions than the roughly 650-donor mean.

Germline V lookup: CDR1 SEHNR, CDR2 FQNEAQ (reference sequence). The CDR3 has 15 residues. The PCR was carried out with 60 Vbeta primers and 13 Jbeta primers. Produced via immunoSEQ multiplex PCR; TCRdb's table is partial and in-frame only. The table records roughly 150,000 clones, about 74% of them present only once. Concerning this clone itself: Its antigen is not known. The junction departs from germline at one end; a sequencing error may be responsible.

The rearrangement joins TRBV7-9 to TRBJ1-6; 8 bases map to TRBD1. The receptor comes from a male donor in good health and CMV-seronegative. The material sequenced was PBMCs. The CDR3 region is CSSSLGAGGLSPLHF. The CDR3 DNA sequence: TGTTCCAGCAGCTTAGGAGCAGGGGGCCTTTCACCCCTCCACTTT. Full variable domain (missing parts from reference TRBV7-9 and TRBJ1-6): DTGVSQNPRHKITKRGQNVTFRCDPISEHNRLYWYRQTLGQGPEFLTYFQNEAQLEKSRLLSDRFSAERPKGSFSTLEIQRTEQGDSAMYLCSSSLGAGGLSPLHFGNGTRLTVT.